The clone carrying this T cell receptor (beta chain) is a singleton in its sample. As yet, its antigen is unknown. The data stem from a study of CD8+CD57+ T cells in acquired aplastic anemia. Overall study context: Across the sorted CD4+ and CD8+ cells, DNA amounts averaged roughly 3.5 ug. CD4+ reads averaged about 10.8 million in healthy donors.

Study results and limitations: A significant difference in CD8+ Simpson's diversity between patients and controls was not found. The same twenty-nine CD8+ CDR3 sequences occurred in patients and in controls.

Profiles of TCR beta VDJ and CDR3 were generated from a genomic DNA template. TCRdb re-called the reads through MiXCR, storing one row per CDR3 protein. Altogether about 110,000 distinct CDR3 sequences are present, around 50% being singletons, with the ten largest covering 25% to 35%. Source material: sorted CD4+, CD8+, or CD8+CD57+ T cells (not recorded which) from PBMCs. The clonotype was recovered from a human donor in good health, serving as a control.

CDR3 sequence reads: CASSRRASPGEKLFF. Here the CDR3 DNA reads TGTGCCAGCAGCCGACGGGCCAGTCCAGGAGAAAAACTGTTTTTT. The J gene is TRBJ1-4, the V gene TRBV9; D is unclear. CDR3 length equals 15 residues. Trimming took 4 bases from V and 8 from J, leaving 18 bases between them. Germline lookup yields CDR1 SGDLS and CDR2 YYNGEE.